The 30 T cell receptor beta chains listed next were all sequenced from one sample in a study of HIV-infected patients and healthy controls. MiXCR was run by TCRdb on the 5' RACE reads, yielding one entry per CDR3 protein. The data show around 62,000 distinct CDR3 sequences, roughly 21% seen once. The material sequenced was CD4+ T cells from blood. The source of these receptors is a human donor in good health.

This clonotype was picked up many times. The chain employs TRBV5-1 and TRBJ2-3; 10 bases are shared with TRBD2. J was trimmed by 4 bases and V by 4 bases; bases with no gene match: 9. This CDR3 spans 16 amino acids. Germline CDR1 reads SGHRS; CDR2 reads YFSETQ. CDR3 residues: CASSAGTSAGADTQYF. The CDR3 coding sequence is TGCGCCAGCAGCGCCGGGACTAGCGCTGGGGCAGATACGCAGTATTTT. Complete variable domain (other parts from reference TRBV5-1 and TRBJ2-3): KAGVTQTPRYLIKTRGQQVTLSCSPISGHRSVSWYQQTPGQGLQFLFEYFSETQRNKGNFPGRFSGRQFSNSRSEMNVSTLELGDSALYLCASSAGTSAGADTQYFGPGTRLTVL.

This clonotype was counted a few times. This chain links TRBV20-1 with TRBJ1-5, with a tentative D call TRBD1 (6 bases). The V end lost 3 bases, the J end lost 2 bases, and 11 bases lay between the germline ends. Germline CDR1 reads DFQATT; CDR2 reads SNEGSKA (reference sequence). This CDR3 is 14 amino acids long. The CDR3 bases are TGCAGTGCTAGGGAACAGGGTGGCAATCAGCCCCAGCATTTT. Amino acid sequence: CSAREQGGNQPQHF.

The gene calls are TRBV11-2 and TRBJ1-1; D unclear. With 2 bases removed from V and 3 bases from J, the gap between germline ends came to 7 bases. Germline CDR1 SGHAT, CDR2 FQNNGV. The CDR3 consists of 13 residues. CDR3 protein: CASSLMSDTEAFF. The DNA for the CDR3 is TGTGCCAGCAGCTTAATGAGTGACACTGAAGCTTTCTTT.

This rearrangement joins TRBV5-4 to TRBJ2-3, with a weak D call TRBD2 (6 bases). The germline CDR1 and CDR2 sequences are SGHNT and YYREEE (reference sequence). CDR3 size: 15 residues. Trimming removed 1 base at V and 2 bases at J, with 11 bases between. The CDR3 nucleotides read TGTGCCAGCAGCTTGTTCAGGGACTCCACAGATACGCAGTATTTT. The encoded protein is CASSLFRDSTDTQYF. Full variable domain (remainder filled in from reference TRBV5-4 and TRBJ2-3): ETGVTQSPTHLIKTRGQQVTLRCSSQSGHNTVSWYQQALGQGPQFIFQYYREEENGRGNFPPRFSGLQFPNYSSELNVNALELDDSALYLCASSLFRDSTDTQYFGPGTRLTVL.

This clonotype showed up many times. Written as DNA, the CDR3 is TGTGCCAGCAGCGTAGGGGACACTGAAGCTTTCTTT. Protein sequence: CASSVGDTEAFF. V and J are TRBV9 and TRBJ1-1, with D unresolved. V lost 0 bases to trimming and J lost 3 bases, with 3 bases between them. Germline-derived CDR1 and CDR2 are SGDLS and YYNGEE. CDR3 length: 12 amino acids.

This chain uses TRBV12-3 or TRBV12-4 with TRBJ1-2; D is possibly TRBD1 (5 bases). This CDR3 is built from 12 residues. The V end lost 5 bases, the J end lost 8 bases, and 12 bases lay between the germline ends. The CDR3 sequence: CASSKGGEGYTF. DNA of the CDR3: TGTGCCAGCAGTAAAGGAGGGGAGGGCTACACCTTC.

The rearrangement uses TRBV19 and TRBJ1-6, with TRBD1 identical over 7 bases. This CDR3 has 17 residues. V shed 6 bases, J shed 9 bases, and the junction held 17 bases outside the gene matches. Looked up from germline, CDR1 is LNHDA and CDR2 is SQIVND (reference sequence). CDR3 sequence: CASSSMGLGQERSPLHF. The CDR3 nucleotides are TGTGCCAGTAGCAGTATGGGACTCGGACAGGAGCGTTCACCCCTCCACTTT. Filled out from reference TRBV19 and TRBJ1-6, the complete variable domain reads DGGITQSPKYLFRKEGQNVTLSCEQNLNHDAMYWYRQDPGQGLRLIYYSQIVNDFQKGDIAEGYSVSREKKESFPLTVTSAQKNPTAFYLCASSSMGLGQERSPLHFGNGTRLTVT.

This clonotype turned up a few times. The chain combines TRBV7-9 with TRBJ1-1; maybe TRBD1 (6 bases). CDR1 is SEHNR, CDR2 FQNEAQ, per germline (reference sequence). Trimming took 5 bases from V and 6 from J, leaving 16 bases between them. CDR3 length: 14 residues. For the CDR3, the DNA is TGTGCCAGCAGCCCCGCTACAGGGACTTCTGAAGCTTTCTTT. It is translated as CASSPATGTSEAFF.

This clonotype was seen once. Likely a read error: the CDR3 ends without its conserved phenylalanine or tryptophan. The V gene is TRBV6-2 or TRBV6-3, the J gene TRBJ2-7, with 7 bases fitting TRBD1. CDR1 MNHEY and CDR2 SVGEGT come from the germline V gene. The V gene end was trimmed by 7 bases and the J gene end by 7 bases; junction bases not matched to a gene: 13. CDR3 length equals 14 residues. CDR3 sequence: CASKTGQARGEQYL. CDR3 nucleotides: TGTGCCAGCAAAACCGGACAGGCCCGAGGGGAGCAGTACTTA.

This clonotype turned up a few times. The chain couples TRBV27 to TRBJ1-6; 7 bases line up with TRBD1. The CDR3 is 14 amino acids. With 6 bases clipped from V and 5 bases from J, the junction kept 4 bases outside the gene matches. Germline CDR1 and CDR2: MNHEY and SMNVEV (reference sequence). The CDR3 region has the DNA TGTGCCAGCAGCCGAGGACAGGATAATTCACCCCTCCACTTT. It codes for CASSRGQDNSPLHF.

This clonotype appeared many times. The rearrangement links TRBV7-3 to TRBJ2-2; D is undetermined. Trimming left V 2 bases short and J 1 base short, with 11 bases between. Per germline, CDR1 SGHTA and CDR2 FQGTGA. The CDR3 sequence is 16 residues long. The CDR3 DNA sequence: TGTGCCAGCAGCTTACGACACACTGTGAACACCGGGGAGCTGTTTTTT. Residues: CASSLRHTVNTGELFF.

The chain links TRBV6-6 to TRBJ1-1; 7 nucleotides match TRBD1. Trimming removed 2 bases from V and 0 bases from J; junction bases left unmatched: 21. The CDR3 is 21 residues long. CDR1 MNHNY and CDR2 SVGAGI come from the germline V gene (reference sequence). This CDR3 is CASSYRLTGRIGSWLNTEAFF. In nucleotides, the CDR3 is TGTGCCAGCAGTTACCGCTTGACAGGGCGAATTGGGAGTTGGTTGAACACTGAAGCTTTCTTT.

This clonotype is medium-sized. The V gene is TRBV6-2 or TRBV6-3, the J gene TRBJ1-1, with TRBD1 identical over 8 bases. This CDR3 spans 12 amino acids. J lost 5 bases, V lost 7 bases, and 3 bases had no gene match. Looked up from germline, CDR1 is MNHEY and CDR2 is SVGEGT. This chain's CDR3 is CASTNRGTEAFF. CDR3 in DNA: TGTGCCAGCACAAACAGGGGGACTGAAGCTTTCTTT.

This clonotype has more than one count but fewer than ten. The chain recombines TRBV3-1 with TRBJ1-6; the D gene is possibly TRBD1 (5 bases). There are 16 residues in the CDR3. Germline loops: CDR1 LGHDT, CDR2 YNNKEL (reference sequence). V shed 3 bases and J shed 7 bases, with 16 bases lying between them. The CDR3 spells CASSQSSVGGNSPLHF. The DNA of the CDR3 is TGTGCCAGCAGCCAGTCCTCGGTCGGGGGAAATTCACCCCTCCACTTT.

The chain combines TRBV6-6 with TRBJ2-7, with 10 bases matching TRBD2. The CDR3 loop spans 17 amino acids. V dropped 1 base and J dropped 0; count of bases not matched to a gene: 6. Germline-derived CDR1 and CDR2 are MNHNY and SVGAGI (reference sequence). The CDR3 sequence is CASSYLAGGPGSYEQYF. For the CDR3, the DNA is TGTGCCAGCAGTTACTTAGCGGGAGGACCCGGCTCCTACGAGCAGTACTTC.

This clonotype was detected many times. The chain links TRBV12-3 or TRBV12-4 to TRBJ2-7, with TRBD2 matching 8 bases. The V gene end was trimmed by 5 bases and the J gene end by 4 bases; junction bases not matched to a gene: 7. This CDR3 comprises 14 residues. The CDR3 region is CASSPQGGRYEQYF. As DNA, the CDR3 is TGTGCCAGCAGTCCCCAGGGCGGGAGGTACGAGCAGTACTTC.

The gene calls are TRBV27 and TRBJ2-5; D gene ambiguous. The CDR3 contains 14 residues. Trimming took 0 bases from V and 3 from J, leaving 8 bases between them. CDR1 MNHEY and CDR2 SMNVEV come from the germline V gene (reference sequence). Here the CDR3 DNA reads TGTGCCAGCAGTTTATCTGGGTGGGAAGAGACCCAGTACTTC. Protein sequence: CASSLSGWEETQYF.

This clonotype was seen at least ten times. The chain links TRBV7-8 to TRBJ1-1, with D perhaps matching TRBD1 (6 bases). There are 14 residues in the CDR3. V was cut by 6 bases and J by 6 bases, with 17 bases left in between. Germline loops: CDR1 SGHVS, CDR2 FQNEAQ. The CDR3 nucleotides read TGTGCCAGCAGTCTCTTGGGGGGCGCCTCTGAAGCTTTCTTT. It yields the protein CASSLLGGASEAFF.

This clonotype was seen at least ten times. The chain is built from TRBV29-1 and TRBJ1-5, with 10 bases aligning to TRBD1. The CDR3 is 15 amino acids. V trimming: 5 bases; J trimming: 4 bases; junction bases outside the gene matches: 8. Germline CDR1 is SQVTM and CDR2 is ANQGSEA. The CDR3 DNA reads TGCAGCGTTAGATTCGGGACAGGGGATAATCAGCCCCAGCATTTT. Translating it yields CSVRFGTGDNQPQHF.

This clonotype was detected ten times or more. J is TRBJ2-5 and V is TRBV5-5; D not resolved. This CDR3 is built from 14 residues. With 2 bases removed from V and 5 bases from J, the gap between germline ends came to 13 bases. Per the germline V gene, CDR1 is SGHKS and CDR2 is YYEKEE (reference sequence). The CDR3 region has the DNA TGTGCCAGCAGCTTAGGATTAGCAATTGAGACCCAGTACTTC. Translated: CASSLGLAIETQYF.

This clonotype was seen more than once but under ten times. The J gene is TRBJ1-1, the V gene TRBV5-1; 9 bases are shared with TRBD1. The CDR3 covers 14 residues. J gave up 6 bases and V 4 bases, and 7 bases lay outside the gene matches. Germline V gene data show CDR1 as SGHRS and CDR2 as YFSETQ. The CDR3 reads CASSTTGGEAEAFF. For the CDR3, the DNA is TGCGCCAGCAGCACGACAGGGGGTGAAGCTGAAGCTTTCTTT.

This chain uses TRBV20-1 with TRBJ2-1, with a weak D call TRBD2 (6 bases). Trimming stripped 1 base from V and 4 bases from J, with 14 bases between. Germline CDR1 DFQATT, CDR2 SNEGSKA (reference sequence). The CDR3 covers 15 residues. The CDR3 region is CSARGGSGGYNEQFF. In DNA, the CDR3 is TGCAGTGCTAGAGGAGGTAGCGGAGGATACAATGAGCAGTTCTTC.

The chain combines TRBV18 with TRBJ2-7, with D unclear. The CDR3 runs to 13 residues. V was pared by 2 bases and J by 5 bases, with 10 bases between. CDR1 and CDR2 from the germline V gene are KGHSH and LQKENI. CDR3: CASSPYSTDEQYF. DNA of the CDR3: TGTGCCAGCTCACCATACTCCACGGACGAGCAGTACTTC.

This sequence joins TRBV20-1 and TRBJ2-7; TRBD2 matches at 11 bases. In germline, CDR1 is DFQATT, CDR2 SNEGSKA (reference sequence). CDR3 size: 13 residues. Trimming removed 6 bases from V and 2 bases from J; junction bases left unmatched: 3. CDR3 protein: CSATLAGAYEQYF. In DNA, the CDR3 is TGCAGTGCCACACTAGCGGGGGCCTACGAGCAGTACTTC.

The sample holds many counts of this clonotype. The J gene is TRBJ1-3, the V gene TRBV3-1; TRBD1 aligns across 8 bases. Germline loops: CDR1 LGHDT, CDR2 YNNKEL (reference sequence). The CDR3 loop spans 17 amino acids. With 4 bases clipped from V and 4 bases from J, the junction kept 12 bases outside the gene matches. Here the CDR3 reads CASSRRYRDRLGNTIYF. CDR3 coding DNA: TGTGCCAGCAGCCGCCGCTATAGGGACAGGCTAGGAAACACCATATATTTT.

This clonotype was counted a few times. This CDR3 reads CASSPTGINYGYTF. Here the CDR3 DNA reads TGTGCCAGCTCACCAACCGGGATAAACTATGGCTACACCTTC. V is TRBV18 and J is TRBJ1-2; D uncertain. Deletions cut 2 bases from V and 2 bases from J, with 9 bases between. Germline CDR1 reads KGHSH; CDR2 reads LQKENI. This CDR3 spans 14 amino acids.

The chain uses TRBV7-2 and TRBJ1-3, with D tentatively TRBD1 (5 bases). Germline V gene sequence: CDR1 SGHTA, CDR2 FQGNSA. This CDR3 is built from 18 residues. Trimming removed 5 bases from V and 1 base from J, with 21 bases in between. CDR3 in amino acids: CASSPTAPISSSGNTIYF. The DNA of the CDR3 is TGTGCCAGCAGCCCGACAGCCCCCATATCTTCGTCTGGAAACACCATATATTTT.

In its sample, this clonotype was seen a few times. The J gene is TRBJ2-1, the V gene TRBV11-3; 8 bases are a match to TRBD2. The trim removed 8 bases at V and 9 bases at J, leaving 3 bases unmatched. CDR3 size: 11 residues. Germline V gene data show CDR1 as SGHNT and CDR2 as YENEEA. Written as DNA, the CDR3 is TGTGCCAGCCCCCGGGAGGGTGAGCAGTTCTTC. This codes for CASPREGEQFF.

The table lists this clonotype with a few counts. V gene TRBV20-1 combines with J gene TRBJ1-5; D gene unclear. Per germline, CDR1 DFQATT and CDR2 SNEGSKA (reference sequence). Trimming took off 0 bases at V and 0 bases at J, with 12 bases between the two ends. The CDR3 is made up of 16 amino acids. In DNA form, the CDR3 reads TGCAGTGCTAGAGAGAGCTCTCGGTATAGCAATCAGCCCCAGCATTTT. Its protein is CSARESSRYSNQPQHF.

This clonotype was found many times. The genes are TRBV5-5 and TRBJ1-1; D may be TRBD1 (6 bases). The CDR3 has 17 residues. V was cut by 0 bases and J by 0 bases, with 15 bases left in between. Germline-derived CDR1 and CDR2 are SGHKS and YYEKEE (reference sequence). The CDR3: CASSLGPGVGVNTEAFF. CDR3 DNA sequence: TGTGCCAGCAGCTTGGGGCCAGGGGTGGGGGTGAACACTGAAGCTTTCTTT.